The rows below give T cell receptor beta chains drawn from one sample of a study of blood T cell repertoires in COVID-19. The method was immunoSEQ multiplex PCR; TCRdb's version includes in-frame clones alone and lacks a portion of them. The sample has 50,000 to 75,000 clones, about 75% seen once. Sequencing was carried out using peripheral blood. The receptors were sampled from a woman aged 80 or over with acute or convalescent COVID-19. Each CDR3 is given with its conserved first and last residue. The order of the fields is D gene, V gene, CDR3 length, clone size, J gene, CDR3 protein, CDR3 DNA. D genes are given only for firm matches. Expanded clones are given a class, and other clones once, few, many or no size at all.

TRBD2,TRBV9,16,NA,TRBJ2-3,CASSPGLAGPADTQYF,TGTGCCAGCAGCCCAGGACTAGCGGGCCCGGCAGATACGCAGTATTTT
NA,TRBV28,19,NA,TRBJ1-2,CASSSYAVRGGEANYGYTF,TGTGCCAGCAGTTCATATGCGGTTAGGGGGGGCGAAGCTAACTATGGCTACACCTTC
NA,TRBV19,15,NA,TRBJ1-3,CASSIDRGRGNTIYF,TGTGCCAGTAGTATAGATCGTGGCAGAGGAAACACCATATATTTT
TRBD1,TRBV28,13,NA,TRBJ1-5,CATQGAGWEPQHF,TGTGCCACGCAGGGGGCGGGCTGGGAGCCCCAGCATTTT
NA,TRBV6-2/TRBV6-3,14,NA,TRBJ2-2,CASSNWRATGELFF,TGTGCCAGCAGTAACTGGAGGGCTACCGGGGAGCTGTTTTTT
TRBD2,TRBV6-5,14,NA,TRBJ2-5,CASSWGLALGTQYF,TGTGCCAGCAGTTGGGGACTAGCGCTTGGGACCCAGTACTTC
TRBD1,TRBV28,18,NA,TRBJ1-4,CASRTNRDRGVGREKLFF,TGTGCCAGCAGAACCAACCGGGACAGGGGAGTGGGAAGGGAAAAACTGTTTTTT
TRBD2,TRBV7-9,16,NA,TRBJ2-7,CASSSTLAGGSHEQYF,TGTGCCAGCAGCTCGACACTAGCGGGAGGTTCCCACGAGCAGTACTTC
NA,TRBV5-1,16,NA,TRBJ1-1,CASSPDGGGGGTEAFF,TGCGCCAGCAGCCCCGACGGTGGGGGCGGTGGCACTGAAGCTTTCTTT
TRBD1,TRBV5-4,13,NA,TRBJ2-5,CAISGGPQETQYF,TGTGCCATCTCAGGGGGCCCCCAAGAGACCCAGTACTTC
TRBD2,TRBV18,15,NA,TRBJ2-7,CASSPRLAAVREQYF,TGTGCCAGCTCACCCCGACTAGCCGCGGTGAGGGAGCAGTACTTC
TRBD2,TRBV9,14,NA,TRBJ2-7,CASSAGLAGYEQYF,TGTGCCAGCAGCGCGGGACTAGCGGGCTACGAGCAGTACTTC
TRBD1,TRBV24-1,14,once,TRBJ2-3,CATSDARRGDTQYF,TGTGCCACCAGTGATGCTCGCAGGGGGGATACGCAGTATTTT
NA,TRBV7-9,15,NA,TRBJ1-1,CASSPLAGVGAEAFF,TGTGCCAGCAGCCCCCTCGCAGGGGTGGGAGCTGAAGCTTTCTTT
NA,TRBV20-1,11,NA,TRBJ2-7,CSAQTNYEQYF,TGCAGTGCCCAAACAAACTACGAGCAGTACTTC
NA,TRBV15,15,NA,TRBJ2-5,CATSRDTYPPRPSNF,TGTGCCACCAGCAGAGATACGTACCCCCCCAGGCCCAGTAACTTC
NA,TRBV30,16,NA,TRBJ2-5,CAWSVPPAATQETQYF,TGTGCCTGGAGTGTACCCCCGGCGGCCACCCAAGAGACCCAGTACTTC
TRBD2,TRBV30,17,NA,TRBJ2-1,CASLLTGLAGVRNRQFF,TGTGCCTCCCTTCTTACCGGACTAGCGGGAGTTCGCAATCGGCAGTTCTTC
TRBD1,TRBV5-4,14,NA,TRBJ2-7,CASSSGQTPYEQYF,TGTGCCAGCAGCTCGGGACAGACTCCCTACGAGCAGTACTTC
TRBD1,TRBV19,20,NA,TRBJ1-5,CASSKSGSGTGRYSNQPQHF,TGTGCCAGTAGTAAGTCCGGGTCCGGGACAGGTCGCTATTCGAATCAGCCCCAGCATTTT
NA,TRBV2,15,NA,TRBJ2-7,CASRAQGRYSYEQYF,TGTGCCAGCAGAGCTCAGGGTCGGTACTCCTACGAGCAGTACTTC
TRBD1,TRBV14,16,few,TRBJ1-3,CASSPTGAFQANTIYF,TGTGCCAGCAGCCCTACAGGGGCCTTTCAAGCAAACACCATATATTTT
TRBD1,TRBV18,16,few,TRBJ2-7,CASSPRGQSTTYEQYF,TGTGCCAGCTCACCTAGGGGACAGAGTACCACCTACGAGCAGTACTTC
NA,TRBV3-1/TRBV3-2,12,NA,TRBJ2-1,CASSRAGTEQFF,TGTGCCAGCAGCCGGGCCGGGACAGAGCAGTTCTTC
TRBD2,TRBV15,15,few,TRBJ2-7,CATSRVGRGAYEQYF,TGTGCCACCAGCAGAGTCGGTCGGGGGGCCTACGAGCAGTACTTC
NA,TRBV6-5,14,NA,TRBJ1-1,CASSPRRTNTEAFF,TGTGCCAGCAGTCCGAGGAGGACGAACACTGAAGCTTTCTTT
TRBD1,TRBV2,15,NA,TRBJ2-3,CASRGTAASTDTQYF,TGTGCCAGCAGGGGGACAGCCGCTAGCACAGATACGCAGTATTTT
TRBD1,TRBV18,16,NA,TRBJ2-5,CASSPPLDRYQETQYF,TGTGCCAGCTCGCCACCACTGGACAGGTACCAAGAGACCCAGTACTTC
NA,TRBV3-1/TRBV3-2,13,NA,TRBJ1-1,CASSPRTATEAFF,TGTGCCAGCAGCCCCCGGACAGCCACTGAAGCTTTCTTT
TRBD2,TRBV3-1/TRBV3-2,16,NA,TRBJ2-7,CASSQRPAGGFYEQYF,TGTGCCAGCAGCCAACGTCCGGCGGGAGGATTCTACGAGCAGTACTTC
TRBD2,TRBV5-1,14,NA,TRBJ2-1,CASSFLAEGNEQFF,TGCGCCAGCAGCTTCCTAGCGGAGGGGAATGAGCAGTTCTTC
NA,TRBV10-2,13,NA,TRBJ2-3,CASRHRVTDTQYF,TGCGCCAGCAGGCACAGGGTCACAGATACGCAGTATTTT
NA,TRBV28,16,NA,TRBJ1-5,CASRPQTSDSNQPQHF,TGTGCCAGCAGACCTCAGACTAGTGATAGCAATCAGCCCCAGCATTTT
NA,TRBV29-1,13,NA,TRBJ1-1,CSVDKGLNTEAFF,TGCAGCGTTGATAAGGGGTTGAACACTGAAGCTTTCTTT
NA,TRBV5-1,13,NA,TRBJ2-2,CASGDTDTGELFF,TGCGCCAGCGGCGACACGGACACCGGGGAGCTGTTTTTT
NA,TRBV28,16,NA,TRBJ2-2,CASSALSTGVGGELFF,TGTGCCAGCAGTGCCCTCTCGACCGGGGTGGGCGGGGAGCTGTTTTTT
NA,TRBV11-2,14,NA,TRBJ2-5,CASTRARGLETQYF,TGTGCCAGCACTCGAGCAAGGGGGTTGGAGACCCAGTACTTC
TRBD2,TRBV18,16,NA,TRBJ2-2,CASSPGLAGNTGELFF,TGTGCCAGCTCACCTGGACTAGCGGGGAACACCGGGGAGCTGTTTTTT
TRBD1,TRBV7-2,13,NA,TRBJ2-4,CASSPGQGNIQYF,TGTGCCAGCAGCCCGGGACAGGGAAACATTCAGTACTTC
TRBD2,TRBV6-5,14,NA,TRBJ2-1,CASSWASGFGWAFF,TGTGCCAGCAGTTGGGCTAGCGGGTTCGGGTGGGCGTTCTTC
TRBD2,TRBV9,17,NA,TRBJ2-2,CASSATSGRAFTGELFF,TGTGCCAGCAGCGCCACTAGCGGGAGGGCTTTCACCGGGGAGCTGTTTTTT
NA,TRBV19,15,NA,TRBJ1-6,CASSIEGAEGSPLHF,TGTGCCAGTAGTATAGAGGGGGCGGAAGGCTCACCCCTCCACTTT
NA,TRBV28,15,NA,TRBJ1-1,CASRESTGANTEAFF,TGTGCCAGCAGAGAGTCGACGGGAGCCAACACTGAAGCTTTCTTT
TRBD1,TRBV2,16,NA,TRBJ2-1,CASSDWGTGHRNEQFF,TGTGCCAGCAGTGACTGGGGGACAGGGCATAGGAATGAGCAGTTCTTC
NA,TRBV7-2,15,NA,TRBJ2-2,CASRGLMGGTGELFF,TGTGCCAGCAGGGGACTGATGGGGGGCACCGGGGAGCTGTTTTTT
TRBD1,TRBV4-1,16,few,TRBJ1-1,CASSQRPGQANTEAFF,TGCGCCAGCAGCCAAAGACCGGGACAGGCAAACACTGAAGCTTTCTTT
NA,TRBV6-5,14,NA,TRBJ2-5,CASSYSYRQETQYF,TGTGCCAGCAGTTACTCGTACAGACAAGAGACCCAGTACTTC
NA,TRBV11-3,13,NA,TRBJ2-1,CASSLTAGSEQFF,TGTGCCAGCAGCTTAACGGCGGGATCTGAGCAGTTCTTC
TRBD2,TRBV7-2,15,NA,TRBJ2-7,CASSLRLAGAHEQYF,TGTGCCAGCAGCCTCCGACTAGCGGGAGCCCACGAGCAGTACTTC
TRBD1,TRBV11-1,13,NA,TRBJ1-4,CASSATGVEKLFF,TGTGCCAGCAGCGCGACAGGGGTTGAAAAACTGTTTTTT
NA,TRBV7-3,15,NA,TRBJ2-7,CASSLNEGPFNEQYF,TGTGCCAGCAGCCTTAATGAGGGTCCTTTTAACGAGCAGTACTTC
TRBD1,TRBV5-1,16,NA,TRBJ2-2,CASSLWVDRDTGELFF,TGCGCCAGCAGCCTGTGGGTCGACAGGGACACCGGGGAGCTGTTTTTT
TRBD2,TRBV6-4,15,NA,TRBJ2-5,CASRKTSGHQETQYF,TGTGCCAGCAGAAAGACTAGCGGACACCAAGAGACCCAGTACTTC
NA,TRBV5-6,13,NA,TRBJ2-1,CASSSTGDGEQFF,TGTGCCAGCAGTTCTACGGGAGACGGTGAGCAGTTCTTC